These 3 T cell receptor beta chains share one sample of origin, sequenced in a study of circulating CD8 cells and anti-PD-1 response in melanoma. Four subsets defined by PD-1 and/or TIGIT were sorted from live CD3+CD8+TCRalphabeta+ cells. Using about 15 ng of total RNA, TCR libraries were made with the QIAseq Immune Repertoire TCR panel. TCRdb re-called the reads with MiXCR, one entry per CDR3 protein. Of several hundred distinct CDR3 sequences in the sample, about a tenth are singletons; the top ten hold 11% to 15%. This specimen consisted of CD8+ T cells from PBMCs, obtained at baseline or after one month of anti-PD-1 therapy (not recorded which). Every receptor here comes from a human donor with melanoma.

By frequency in the sample, this clonotype is large. J is TRBJ2-3 and V is TRBV7-2, with D tentatively TRBD2 (5 bases). The CDR3 covers 16 residues. V was cut by 1 base and J by 2 bases, with 13 bases left in between. CDR1 SGHTA and CDR2 FQGNSA come from the germline V gene. The CDR3 here is CASSLVTGIDTDTQYF. The CDR3 DNA sequence: TGTGCCAGCAGCTTAGTAACGGGGATCGACACAGATACGCAGTATTTT.

Relative to its sample, this clonotype is large. This rearrangement joins TRBV20-1 to TRBJ2-7; TRBD1 aligns across 7 bases. The CDR3 extends over 15 amino acids. The V and J ends lost 0 bases and 0 bases, in that order; junction bases with no gene match: 5. The germline V gene has CDR1 DFQATT and CDR2 SNEGSKA (reference sequence). CDR3 nucleotides: TGCAGTGCTAGAGATTGGCAGGGGGACTCCTACGAGCAGTACTTC. It translates to CSARDWQGDSYEQYF.

The chain couples TRBV29-1 to TRBJ2-2; the D is unclear. In germline, CDR1 is SQVTM, CDR2 ANQGSEA. Trimming stripped 3 bases from V and 1 base from J, with 12 bases between. This CDR3 has 15 residues. CDR3 sequence: CSVELLFENTGELFF. As DNA, the CDR3 is TGCAGCGTTGAGCTTCTTTTCGAGAACACCGGGGAGCTGTTTTTT.